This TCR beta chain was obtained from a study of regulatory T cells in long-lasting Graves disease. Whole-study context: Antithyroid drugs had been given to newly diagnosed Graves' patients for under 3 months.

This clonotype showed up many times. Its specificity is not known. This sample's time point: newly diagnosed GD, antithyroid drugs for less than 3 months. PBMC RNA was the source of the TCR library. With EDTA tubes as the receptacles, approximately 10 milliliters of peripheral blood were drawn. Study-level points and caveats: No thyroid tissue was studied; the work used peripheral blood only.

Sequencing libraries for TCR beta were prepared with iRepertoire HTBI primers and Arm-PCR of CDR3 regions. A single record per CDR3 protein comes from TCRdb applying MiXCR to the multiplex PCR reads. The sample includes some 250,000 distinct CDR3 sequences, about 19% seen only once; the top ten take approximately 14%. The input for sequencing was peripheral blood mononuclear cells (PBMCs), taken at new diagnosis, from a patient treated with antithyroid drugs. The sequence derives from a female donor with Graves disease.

The CDR3 DNA sequence: TGTGCCATCAGTGGAAACAGGCCTCACGGGGACAATGAGCAGTTCTTC. Translating it yields CAISGNRPHGDNEQFF. The chain has TRBV10-3 and TRBJ2-1; D may correspond to TRBD1 or TRBD2 (5 bases each). The germline V and J ends were trimmed by 4 bases and 5 bases, with 18 bases remaining between them. Germline CDR1 and CDR2: ENHRY and SYGVKD. The CDR3 is 16 amino acids.